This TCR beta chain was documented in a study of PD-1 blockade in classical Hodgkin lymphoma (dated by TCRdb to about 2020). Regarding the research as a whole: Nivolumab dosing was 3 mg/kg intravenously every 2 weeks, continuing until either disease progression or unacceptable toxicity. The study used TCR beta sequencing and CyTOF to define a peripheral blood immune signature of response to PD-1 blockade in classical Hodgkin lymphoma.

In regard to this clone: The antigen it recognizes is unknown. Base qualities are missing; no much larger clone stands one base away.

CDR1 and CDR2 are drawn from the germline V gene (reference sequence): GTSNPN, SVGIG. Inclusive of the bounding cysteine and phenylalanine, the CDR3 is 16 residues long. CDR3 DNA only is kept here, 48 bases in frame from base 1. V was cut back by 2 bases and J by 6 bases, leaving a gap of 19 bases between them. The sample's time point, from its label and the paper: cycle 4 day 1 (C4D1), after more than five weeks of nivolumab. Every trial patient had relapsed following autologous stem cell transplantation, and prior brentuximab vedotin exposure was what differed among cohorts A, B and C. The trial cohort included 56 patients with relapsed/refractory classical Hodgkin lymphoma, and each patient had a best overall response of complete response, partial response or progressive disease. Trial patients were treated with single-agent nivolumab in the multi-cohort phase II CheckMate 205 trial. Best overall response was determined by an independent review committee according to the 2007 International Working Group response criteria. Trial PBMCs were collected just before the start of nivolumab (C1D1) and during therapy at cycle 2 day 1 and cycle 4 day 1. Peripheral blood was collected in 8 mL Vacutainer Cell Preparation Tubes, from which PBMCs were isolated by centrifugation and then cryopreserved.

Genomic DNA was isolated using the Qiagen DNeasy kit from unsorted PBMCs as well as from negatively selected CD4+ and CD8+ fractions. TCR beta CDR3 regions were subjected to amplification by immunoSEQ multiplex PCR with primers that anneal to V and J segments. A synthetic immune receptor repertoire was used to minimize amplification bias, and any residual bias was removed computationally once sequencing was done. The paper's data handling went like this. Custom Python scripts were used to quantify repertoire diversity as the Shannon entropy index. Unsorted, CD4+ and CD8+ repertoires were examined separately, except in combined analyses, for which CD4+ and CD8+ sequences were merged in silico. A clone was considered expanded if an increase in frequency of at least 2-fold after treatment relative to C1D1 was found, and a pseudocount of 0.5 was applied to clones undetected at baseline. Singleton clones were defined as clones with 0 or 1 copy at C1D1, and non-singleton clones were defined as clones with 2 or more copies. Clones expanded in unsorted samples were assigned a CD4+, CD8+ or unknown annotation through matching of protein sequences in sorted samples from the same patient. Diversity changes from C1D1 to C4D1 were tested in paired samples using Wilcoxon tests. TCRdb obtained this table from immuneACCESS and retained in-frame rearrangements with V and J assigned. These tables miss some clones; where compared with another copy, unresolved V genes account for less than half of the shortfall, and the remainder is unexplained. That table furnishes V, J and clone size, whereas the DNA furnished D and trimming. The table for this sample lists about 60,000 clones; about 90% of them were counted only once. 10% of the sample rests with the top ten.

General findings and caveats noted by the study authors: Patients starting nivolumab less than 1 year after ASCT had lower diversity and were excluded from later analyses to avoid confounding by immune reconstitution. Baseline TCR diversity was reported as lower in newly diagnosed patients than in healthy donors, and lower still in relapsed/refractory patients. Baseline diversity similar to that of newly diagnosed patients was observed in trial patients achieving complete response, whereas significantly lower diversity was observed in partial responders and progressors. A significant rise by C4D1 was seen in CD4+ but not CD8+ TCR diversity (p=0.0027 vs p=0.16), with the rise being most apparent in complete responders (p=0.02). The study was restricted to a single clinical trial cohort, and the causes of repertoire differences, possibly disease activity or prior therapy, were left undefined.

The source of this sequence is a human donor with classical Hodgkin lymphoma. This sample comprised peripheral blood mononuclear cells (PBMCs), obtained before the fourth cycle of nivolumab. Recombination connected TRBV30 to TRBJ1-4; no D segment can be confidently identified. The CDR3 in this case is CAWSPNRGVRHEKLFF. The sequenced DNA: TGTGCCTGGAGTCCGAACCGGGGAGTTCGGCATGAAAAACTGTTTTTT.